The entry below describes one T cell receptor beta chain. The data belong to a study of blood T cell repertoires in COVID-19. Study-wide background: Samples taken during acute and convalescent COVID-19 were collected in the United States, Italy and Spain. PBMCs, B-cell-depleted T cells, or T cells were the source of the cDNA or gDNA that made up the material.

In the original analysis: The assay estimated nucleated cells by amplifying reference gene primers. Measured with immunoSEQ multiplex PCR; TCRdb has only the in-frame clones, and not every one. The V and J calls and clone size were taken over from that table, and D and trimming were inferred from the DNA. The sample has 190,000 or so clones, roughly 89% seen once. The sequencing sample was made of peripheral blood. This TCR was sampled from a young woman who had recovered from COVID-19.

CDR3 sequence reads: CASSLGQTHYNEQFF. The CDR3 nucleotides read TGTGCCAGCAGCTTAGGCCAGACTCATTACAATGAGCAGTTCTTC. This chain joins TRBV7-2 and TRBJ2-1; no clear D. The CDR3 loop spans 15 amino acids. The ends were cut back, 1 base at V and 4 bases at J, with 11 bases in the middle. The V gene's germline CDR1 is SGHTA and CDR2 FQGNSA.